This paragraph covers one T cell receptor beta chain sequence. Its antigen is unknown. These data belong to a study of T cell responses to AZD1222 COVID-19 vaccine. The wider study: Analyses pooled second doses at about 4 or about 12 weeks. Findings and limits, study-wide: Vaccination with two AZD1222 doses was followed by a rise in Spike-specific TCR breadth and depth.

Assay used: immunoSEQ multiplex PCR; TCRdb lists only in-frame clones, some missing. The table shows approximately 150,000 clones, with around nine tenths occurring only once. V lost 5 bases, J lost 5 bases, and 8 bases stayed unmatched. The CDR3 runs 15 residues. Germline lookup yields CDR1 SGHVS and CDR2 FQNEAQ. The material sequenced was peripheral blood, taken on day 0 of AZD1222 vaccination. This sequence joins TRBV7-8 and TRBJ2-1, with TRBD2 identical over 8 bases. This clonotype was obtained from an adult in good health. Written as DNA, the CDR3 is TGTGCCAGCAGCGAGCCTAGCGGGCGGGACAATGAGCAGTTCTTC. It specifies CASSEPSGRDNEQFF.